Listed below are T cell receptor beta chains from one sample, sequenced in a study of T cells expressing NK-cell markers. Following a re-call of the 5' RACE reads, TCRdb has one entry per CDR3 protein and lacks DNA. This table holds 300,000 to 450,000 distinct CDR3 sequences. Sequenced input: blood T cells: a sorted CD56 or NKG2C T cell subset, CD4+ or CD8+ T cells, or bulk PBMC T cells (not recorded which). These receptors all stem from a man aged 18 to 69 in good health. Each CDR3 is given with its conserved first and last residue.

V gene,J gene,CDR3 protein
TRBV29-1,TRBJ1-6,CSVGWDLNSPLHF
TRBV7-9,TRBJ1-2,CASSLAGTRGYTF
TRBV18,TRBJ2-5,CASSPPSGGPQETQYF
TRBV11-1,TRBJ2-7,CASSLRSATYEQYF
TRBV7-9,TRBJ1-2,CASSPRPTGAYGYTF
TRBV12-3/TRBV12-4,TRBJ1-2,CASSYWTYGYTF
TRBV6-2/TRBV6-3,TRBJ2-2,CASRQQSLNTGELFF
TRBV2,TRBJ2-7,CASKTPGQGTAYEQYF
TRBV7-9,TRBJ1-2,CASSYDRGGSYGYTF
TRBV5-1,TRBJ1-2,CASSPRADSGYGYTF
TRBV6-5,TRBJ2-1,CASSTSGSSYNEQFF
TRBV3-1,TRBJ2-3,CASSQFGATSGDTQYF
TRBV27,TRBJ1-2,CASSRGNSNYGYTF
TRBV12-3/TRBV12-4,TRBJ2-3,CASSLRLRVQGDTQYF
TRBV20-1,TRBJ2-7,CSATKGDRGTYEQYF
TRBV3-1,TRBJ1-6,CASSQAAAYYNSPLHF
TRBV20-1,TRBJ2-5,CSAYRGVKETQYF
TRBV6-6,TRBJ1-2,CASSYHREVTF
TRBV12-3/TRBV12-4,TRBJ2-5,CASSFQGNLQETQYF
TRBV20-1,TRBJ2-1,CSARDRFSYWGRTYNEQFF
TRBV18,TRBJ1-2,CASSSGTGDGYTF
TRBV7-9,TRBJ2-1,CASSLAKTSGGANEQFF
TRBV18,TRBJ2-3,CASSPPNRPTDTQYF
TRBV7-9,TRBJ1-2,CASSTRDRGNYGYTF
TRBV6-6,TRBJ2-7,CASRTGNHEQYF
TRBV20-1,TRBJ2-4,CSAGDGLAKNIQYF
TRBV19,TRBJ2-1,CASSLGRATSYNEQFF
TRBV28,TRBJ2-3,CASGEGTDTQYF
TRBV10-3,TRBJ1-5,CAISSGTGGKSNQPQHF
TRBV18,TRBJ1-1,CASSPGQGWGTEAFF
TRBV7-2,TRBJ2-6,CASSQRGGGTGANVLTF
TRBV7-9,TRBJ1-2,CASSQADYGYTF
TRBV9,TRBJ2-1,CASSVEGQGAGEQFF
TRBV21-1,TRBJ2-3,CIGGLSSPVLTQYF
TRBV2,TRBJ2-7,CASVNTGTSYEQYF
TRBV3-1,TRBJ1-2,CASSLLSGGSSYTF
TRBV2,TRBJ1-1,CASRRGEALAFF
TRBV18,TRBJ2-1,CASSPGSGGRQFF
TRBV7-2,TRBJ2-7,CASSSPMVYEQYF
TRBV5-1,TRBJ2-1,CASSPRQGYLDEQFF
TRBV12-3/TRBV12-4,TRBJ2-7,CASSSSTSGGYEQYF
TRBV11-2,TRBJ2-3,CASSLVGRGGVGDTQYF